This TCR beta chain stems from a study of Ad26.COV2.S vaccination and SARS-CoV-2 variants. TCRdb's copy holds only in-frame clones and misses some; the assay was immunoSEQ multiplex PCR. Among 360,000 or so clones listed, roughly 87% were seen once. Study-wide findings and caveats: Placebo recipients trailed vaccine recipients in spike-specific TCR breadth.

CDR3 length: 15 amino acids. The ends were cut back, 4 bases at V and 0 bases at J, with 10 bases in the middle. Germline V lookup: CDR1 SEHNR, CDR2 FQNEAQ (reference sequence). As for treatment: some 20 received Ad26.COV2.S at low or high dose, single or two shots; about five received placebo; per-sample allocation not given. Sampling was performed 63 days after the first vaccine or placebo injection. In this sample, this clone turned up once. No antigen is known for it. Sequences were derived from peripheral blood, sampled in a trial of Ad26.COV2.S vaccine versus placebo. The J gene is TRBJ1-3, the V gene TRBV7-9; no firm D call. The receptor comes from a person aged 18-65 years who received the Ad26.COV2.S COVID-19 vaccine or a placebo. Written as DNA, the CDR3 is TGTGCCAGCAGCTCCACGGCGTTCTCTGGAAACACCATATATTTT. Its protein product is CASSSTAFSGNTIYF.